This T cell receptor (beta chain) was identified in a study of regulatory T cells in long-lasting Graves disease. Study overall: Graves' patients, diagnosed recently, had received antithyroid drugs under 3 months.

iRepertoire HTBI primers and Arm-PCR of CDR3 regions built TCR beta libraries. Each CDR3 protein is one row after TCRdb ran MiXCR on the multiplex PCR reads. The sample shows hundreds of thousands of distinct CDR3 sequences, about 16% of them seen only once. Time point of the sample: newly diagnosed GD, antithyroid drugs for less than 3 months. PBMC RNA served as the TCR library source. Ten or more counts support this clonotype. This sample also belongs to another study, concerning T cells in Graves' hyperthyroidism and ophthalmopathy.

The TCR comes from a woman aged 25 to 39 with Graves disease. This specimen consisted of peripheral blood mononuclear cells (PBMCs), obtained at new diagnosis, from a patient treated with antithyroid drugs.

The DNA of the CDR3 is TGCGCCAGCAGCTTGGACATCTACAATGAGCAGTTCTTC. Its translation: CASSLDIYNEQFF. This rearrangement joins TRBV5-1 to TRBJ2-1; no clear D gene. The CDR3 is made up of 13 amino acids. The ends were cut back, 0 bases at V and 3 bases at J, with 4 bases in the middle. Germline values: CDR1 SGHRS, CDR2 YFSETQ.